This TCR beta chain derives from a study of blood T cell repertoires in COVID-19. Study information: Both acute and convalescent COVID-19 samples were obtained from the United States, Italy and Spain. The cDNA or gDNA used as material had been derived from T cells, B-cell-depleted T cells, or PBMCs.

The CDR3 length is 16 residues. Looked up from germline, CDR1 is SNHLY and CDR2 is FYNNEI. J lost 4 bases, V lost 3 bases, and 9 bases had no gene match. In the authors' methods: For nucleated cells, counts were estimated from reference gene primer amplification. TCRdb keeps only in-frame clones here, not all; method: immunoSEQ multiplex PCR. The V and J calls and clone size are taken from that table; D and trimming were inferred from the DNA. Among 150,000 to 200,000 clones listed, around 90% were seen once. The chain is built from TRBV2 and TRBJ2-1; 7 nucleotides line up with TRBD2. The clonotype comes from a man between 50 and 59 years old with acute or convalescent COVID-19. Sequenced sample: peripheral blood. This CDR3 reads CASSEFLAVFYNEQFF. The CDR3 DNA reads as TGTGCCAGCAGTGAGTTTCTAGCGGTGTTTTACAATGAGCAGTTCTTC.